The clone carrying this T cell receptor (beta chain) was detected a few times. Its target is unknown. Germline-derived CDR1 and CDR2 are SQVTM and ANQGSEA. The V and J ends lost 2 bases and 5 bases respectively, with 12 bases between them. The CDR3 has 13 residues. These data come from a study of cytomegalovirus exposure and HLA in healthy donors. Study at large: The study's early data release held tens of millions of unique TCRs from HLA-typed donors. Overall study results and limits: Across donors, presence/absence analyses took sequencing depth to be roughly uniform. In a later analysis, several top co-occurrence clusters appeared linked to parvovirus B19, influenza, CMV and Epstein-Barr virus.

Primers included in the PCR were 60 Vbeta and 13 Jbeta primers. The repertoire was sequenced with immunoSEQ multiplex PCR; TCRdb's copy has only in-frame clones and lacks some. Counted here are around 110,000 clones, roughly 70% occurring once; the ten biggest clones make up 1.6%. The TCR comes from a woman under 30 in good health and CMV-seronegative. The sequenced sample consisted of PBMCs. V is TRBV29-1 and J is TRBJ1-2, with D perhaps matching TRBD1 (6 bases). The CDR3 region has the DNA TGCAGCGTTGAAAGTGGGGGCAGATATGGCTACACCTTC. This codes for CSVESGGRYGYTF.